This T cell receptor (beta chain) was sequenced during a study of T cells after yellow fever vaccination. TCRdb redid the calling of the 5' RACE reads with MiXCR, one entry per CDR3 protein. The sample has approximately 150,000 distinct CDR3 sequences, around 7.7% seen once. The CDR3 extends over 15 amino acids. Germline values: CDR1 DFQATT, CDR2 SNEGSKA (reference sequence). V lost 7 bases and J 2 bases, leaving 20 bases between the germline ends. The specimen was CD4+ T cells sorted from PBMCs, collected 5 days after the yellow fever booster vaccination. The rearrangement joins TRBV20-1 to TRBJ1-1, with no clear D. This TCR was recovered from a man aged 25-45 years who received the YFV17D yellow fever vaccine. As DNA, the CDR3 is TGCAGTGTCAATGGGTTTTCCGGTGGTAACACTGAAGCTTTCTTT. Translating gives CSVNGFSGGNTEAFF.